The 31 T cell receptor beta chains below were found in one sample sequenced in a study of T cells in localized non-small cell lung cancer. Here immunoSEQ multiplex PCR was the method, and the copy in TCRdb shows in-frame clones only, minus some. Of approximately 4,500 clones in the sample, less than 40% were seen once. The specimen was lung tumor tissue, collected before any cancer treatment. These receptors originate from a male donor older than 55 with stage I lung adenocarcinoma.

The rearrangement joins TRBV9 to TRBJ2-3, with TRBD2 identical over 14 bases. CDR1 and CDR2 from the germline V gene are SGDLS and YYNGEE. J lost 4 bases, V lost 6 bases, and 4 bases had no gene match. The CDR3 length is 15 residues. DNA of the CDR3: TGTGCCAGCAAAAGGACTAGCGGGGGGTCAGATACGCAGTATTTT. It specifies CASKRTSGGSDTQYF.

The chain recombines TRBV11-3 with TRBJ1-5; TRBD1 aligns across 7 bases. Germline V gene lookup returns CDR1 SGHNT and CDR2 YENEEA. Trimming took 4 bases from V and 5 from J; bases not matched to a gene: 5. There are 14 residues in the CDR3. CDR3 bases: TGTGCCAGCAGCTACAACAGGGGAGATCAGCCCCAGCATTTT. Translation gives CASSYNRGDQPQHF. The whole variable domain, remainder taken from reference TRBV11-3 and TRBJ1-5, is EAGVVQSPRYKIIEKKQPVAFWCNPISGHNTLYWYLQNLGQGPELLIRYENEEAVDDSQLPKDRFSAERLKGVDSTLKIQPAELGDSAVYLCASSYNRGDQPQHFGDGTRLSIL.

CDR3: CASTPGERAKNIQYF. For the CDR3, the DNA is TGTGCCAGCACCCCCGGGGAGAGGGCCAAAAACATTCAGTACTTC. The chain couples TRBV12-5 to TRBJ2-4, with a tentative D call TRBD2 (5 bases). This CDR3 spans 15 amino acids. The germline V gene encodes CDR1 LGHNT and CDR2 FRNRAP.

The CDR3 nucleotides are TGTGCCAGCAGCAACGGGAATTTTAATGAAAAACTGTTTTTT. As protein: CASSNGNFNEKLFF. V and J are TRBV25-1 and TRBJ1-4; D gene ambiguous. The germline V and J ends were trimmed by 6 bases and 4 bases, with 12 bases remaining between them. Germline loops: CDR1 MGHDK, CDR2 SYGVNS. The CDR3 has 14 amino acids.

The rearrangement uses TRBV11-3 and TRBJ2-3; the D call may be TRBD1 or TRBD2 (5 bases each). In germline, CDR1 is SGHNT, CDR2 YENEEA. Trimming removed 2 bases at V and 3 bases at J, with 12 bases between. The CDR3 extends over 15 amino acids. The CDR3 loop is CASSLNGASTDTQYF. DNA of the CDR3: TGTGCCAGCAGCTTAAACGGGGCCTCGACAGATACGCAGTATTTT.

The chain recombines TRBV2 with TRBJ1-6, with D possibly matching TRBD1 (6 bases). The germline V gene has CDR1 SNHLY and CDR2 FYNNEI. There are 15 residues in the CDR3. V gave up 6 bases and J gave up 10 bases, with 19 bases separating them. CDR3 in DNA: TGTGCCAGCAGCGTAACGGCGGACGGGGGCTCACCCCTCCACTTT. Protein sequence: CASSVTADGGSPLHF.

The CDR3 DNA follows: TGTGCCTGGAGAGGGGGTTTTGTCACAGATACGCAGTATTTT. This sequence encodes CAWRGGFVTDTQYF. V and J are TRBV30 and TRBJ2-3; D may be TRBD1 (6 bases). CDR1 GTSNPN and CDR2 SVGIG come from the germline V gene (reference sequence). The CDR3 loop spans 14 amino acids. V was clipped by 3 bases and J by 2 bases, with 12 bases between them.

The gene calls are TRBV14 and TRBJ1-6; 9 bases are shared with TRBD1. The CDR3 totals 15 residues. J lost 13 bases, V lost 4 bases, and 11 bases had no gene match. CDR1 and CDR2 (germline): SGHDN, FVKESK. CDR3 sequence: CASSPASTGGPPLHF. CDR3 bases: TGTGCCAGCAGCCCCGCAAGTACAGGGGGCCCCCCCCTCCACTTT.

Only a few counts were recorded for this clone. V gene TRBV2 combines with J gene TRBJ2-7; TRBD1 aligns across 8 bases. Germline lookup yields CDR1 SNHLY and CDR2 FYNNEI. CDR3 length: 17 residues. Unmatched junction bases numbered 11, after V lost 0 bases and J lost 4 bases. As DNA, the CDR3 is TGTGCCAGCAGTGAAGCAGGTTGGGACAGGTCCAGGTACGAGCAGTACTTC. This translates into CASSEAGWDRSRYEQYF.

By share of the sample, this clone is medium-sized. The chain uses TRBV6-8 and TRBJ1-6; the D gene is possibly TRBD1 (5 bases). Between the trimmed V and J ends, which lost 8 bases and 4 bases, there was a span of 12 bases. CDR1 is MNHGY and CDR2 is SAAAGT in the germline V gene. CDR3 size: 14 residues. In DNA, the CDR3 is TGTGCCAGCGGGGCGGGACCTTATAATTCACCCCTCCACTTT. Amino acids: CASGAGPYNSPLHF.

The V and J genes are TRBV9 and TRBJ2-7; 8 nucleotides line up with TRBD1. V lost 5 bases to trimming and J lost 4 bases; unmatched junction nucleotides: 11. The germline CDR1 and CDR2 sequences are SGDLS and YYNGEE. The CDR3 is made up of 15 amino acids. CDR3 loop: CASSEYWQGAYEQYF. The DNA for the CDR3 is TGTGCCAGCAGTGAATACTGGCAGGGGGCATACGAGCAGTACTTC. Full variable domain (missing parts from reference TRBV9 and TRBJ2-7): DSGVTQTPKHLITATGQRVTLRCSPRSGDLSVYWYQQSLDQGLQFLIQYYNGEERAKGNILERFSAQQFPDLHSELNLSSLELGDSALYFCASSEYWQGAYEQYFGPGTRLTVT.

The gene calls are TRBV7-6 and TRBJ2-1, with D maybe TRBD2 (6 bases). The germline V gene encodes CDR1 SGHVS and CDR2 FNYEAQ. Trimming removed 4 bases at V and 4 bases at J, with 11 bases between. The CDR3 length is 14 residues. In DNA form, the CDR3 reads TGTGCCAGCAGCTCGGGGGTAGCATACAATGAGCAGTTCTTC. This codes for CASSSGVAYNEQFF.

V and J are TRBV5-1 and TRBJ2-3, with 8 bases lining up with TRBD2. Per the germline V gene, CDR1 is SGHRS and CDR2 is YFSETQ. V trimming: 5 bases; J trimming: 2 bases; junction bases outside the gene matches: 4. This CDR3 region has 14 residues. DNA of the CDR3: TGCGCCAGCAGGGTAGCGGGGTTCACAGATACGCAGTATTTT. Encoded protein: CASRVAGFTDTQYF.

This chain joins TRBV16 and TRBJ1-4; tentative D call: TRBD1 (5 bases). V dropped 4 bases and J dropped 2 bases, with 8 bases sitting between them. The CDR3 is made up of 14 amino acids. Germline V lookup: CDR1 KGHSY, CDR2 FQNENV. CDR3 sequence reads: CASSPGLTNEKLFF. The CDR3 DNA follows: TGTGCCAGCAGCCCAGGGCTTACTAATGAAAAACTGTTTTTT.

This chain links TRBV18 with TRBJ2-7; maybe TRBD1 (6 bases). Trimming shortened V by 4 bases and J by 0 bases, and 13 bases separated the two germline ends. The CDR3 covers 15 residues. Germline CDR1 KGHSH, CDR2 LQKENI. The CDR3 nucleotides read TGTGCCAGCTCACAACTACGACAGGCCTCCTACGAGCAGTACTTC. Residues: CASSQLRQASYEQYF.

This clone was detected only a few times. This chain uses TRBV6-8 with TRBJ2-3; TRBD2 aligns across 13 bases. This CDR3 has 15 residues. Per the germline V gene, CDR1 is MNHGY and CDR2 is SAAAGT. V lost 6 bases and J lost 3; bases outside the gene matches: 3. The chain's CDR3 is CASSMTSGGTDTQYF. The CDR3 DNA reads as TGTGCCAGCAGCATGACTAGCGGGGGGACAGATACGCAGTATTTT.

The chain links TRBV14 to TRBJ1-1; D is unresolved. The CDR3 has 15 amino acids. V gave up 0 bases and J gave up 0 bases, with 8 bases separating them. From germline, CDR1 is SGHDN and CDR2 FVKESK. The CDR3 DNA reads as TGTGCCAGCAGCCAAGAATACGGGATGAACACTGAAGCTTTCTTT. It specifies CASSQEYGMNTEAFF.

This chain uses TRBV11-3 with TRBJ2-7, with D perhaps TRBD1 (6 bases). The germline CDR1 and CDR2 sequences are SGHNT and YENEEA. Trimming took 5 bases from V and 0 from J, leaving 11 bases between them. The CDR3 extends over 14 amino acids. DNA of the CDR3: TGTGCCAGCAGCCTTTGGGGGCTCTCCTACGAGCAGTACTTC. Translation: CASSLWGLSYEQYF.

The V call is TRBV19, the J call TRBJ2-7; 10 bases are a match to TRBD1. CDR1 and CDR2 from the germline V gene are LNHDA and SQIVND (reference sequence). Germline trimming cut 3 bases from V and 2 bases from J; bases unmatched to any gene: 4. CDR3 size: 15 residues. The CDR3 nucleotides are TGTGCCAGTAGTATCTCCGGGACAGGGGCCTACGAGCAGTACTTC. It codes for CASSISGTGAYEQYF. Variable domain in full (rest from reference TRBV19 and TRBJ2-7): DGGITQSPKYLFRKEGQNVTLSCEQNLNHDAMYWYRQDPGQGLRLIYYSQIVNDFQKGDIAEGYSVSREKKESFPLTVTSAQKNPTAFYLCASSISGTGAYEQYFGPGTRLTVT.

This clone turned up a few times. V usage is TRBV4-1 and J usage is TRBJ2-2, with TRBD2 matching 7 bases. Trimming took 1 base from V and 2 from J; bases not matched to a gene: 13. This CDR3 has 19 residues. Germline assignment: CDR1 MGHRA and CDR2 YSYEKL. CDR3 amino acids: CASSQGGPVGGGNTGELFF. CDR3 DNA: TGCGCCAGCAGCCAAGGGGGCCCCGTGGGCGGGGGAAACACCGGGGAGCTGTTTTTT.

This clone came up a few times. The V gene is TRBV6-8, the J gene TRBJ2-6, with 11 bases matching TRBD2. This CDR3 region has 21 residues. The germline CDR1 and CDR2 sequences are MNHGY and SAAAGT. V was clipped by 2 bases and J by 2 bases; unmatched bases: 14. The CDR3 region has the DNA TGTGCCAGCAGTTACCCCGGCGGGCTGGCTAGCGGGGGGCCTGGGGCCAACGTCCTGACTTTC. Residues: CASSYPGGLASGGPGANVLTF.

This chain connects TRBV19 to TRBJ2-3; TRBD2 agrees at 10 bases. Germline CDR1 reads LNHDA; CDR2 reads SQIVND (reference sequence). J lost 0 bases, V lost 5 bases, and 5 bases had no gene match. The CDR3 loop spans 16 amino acids. CDR3 nucleotide sequence: TGTGCCAGTAGTGTCGGGACTAGCGTGAGCACAGATACGCAGTATTTT. This translates into CASSVGTSVSTDTQYF.

The rearrangement links TRBV19 to TRBJ1-2; 8 positions match TRBD1. Trimming at V came to 3 bases and at J to 4 bases, leaving 1 base not matched to a gene. The CDR3 is made up of 13 amino acids. The germline CDR1 and CDR2 sequences are LNHDA and SQIVND (reference sequence). The CDR3 DNA reads TGTGCCAGTAGTATCGGACAGGGCTATGGCTACACCTTC. It is translated as CASSIGQGYGYTF.

J is TRBJ1-2 and V is TRBV15, with 8 bases fitting TRBD1. Germline assignment: CDR1 LNHNV and CDR2 YYDKDF (reference sequence). The CDR3 length is 16 residues. V was pared by 0 bases and J by 2 bases, with 5 bases of the junction left unmatched. This chain's CDR3 is CATSRDGTGRNYGYTF. CDR3 coding DNA: TGTGCCACCAGCAGAGATGGGACAGGCCGAAACTATGGCTACACCTTC. Filled out from reference TRBV15 and TRBJ1-2, the complete variable domain reads DAMVIQNPRYQVTQFGKPVTLSCSQTLNHNVMYWYQQKSSQAPKLLFHYYDKDFNNEADTPDNFQSRRPNTSFCFLDIRSPGLGDTAMYLCATSRDGTGRNYGYTFGSGTRLTVV.

This clone is a singleton in its sample. The chain carries TRBV29-1 and TRBJ1-3; D remains unclear. The CDR3 extends over 12 amino acids. Germline CDR1 reads SQVTM; CDR2 reads ANQGSEA. V lost 2 bases, J lost 2 bases, and 4 bases lay in between. This CDR3 reads CSVEQTGNTIYF. CDR3 nucleotide sequence: TGCAGCGTTGAACAGACTGGAAACACCATATATTTT.

J is TRBJ1-2 and V is TRBV19, with D tentatively TRBD1 (6 bases). CDR1 is LNHDA, CDR2 SQIVND, per germline (reference sequence). This CDR3 has 16 residues. Between the trimmed V and J ends, which lost 4 bases and 6 bases, there was a span of 21 bases. This CDR3 is CASSKNLLGQEDGYTF. The DNA of the CDR3 is TGTGCCAGTAGTAAGAATCTTCTGGGACAAGAGGATGGCTACACCTTC.

The chain recombines TRBV11-3 with TRBJ1-2; a possible D gene is TRBD1 (5 bases). The ends were cut back, 7 bases at V and 2 bases at J, with 14 bases in the middle. There are 14 residues in the CDR3. The V gene's germline CDR1 is SGHNT and CDR2 YENEEA. The CDR3 reads CASTLTGGNYGYTF. In DNA form, the CDR3 reads TGTGCCAGCACATTAACTGGGGGGAACTATGGCTACACCTTC.

The gene calls are TRBV12-5 and TRBJ2-3; D tentatively fits TRBD1 or TRBD2 (5 bases each). The germline CDR1 and CDR2 sequences are LGHNT and FRNRAP. There are 14 residues in the CDR3. V gave up 6 bases and J gave up 2 bases, with 12 bases separating them. The CDR3 bases are TGTGCTAGTGGCTCCGGGACCATCACAGATACGCAGTATTTT. Encoded protein: CASGSGTITDTQYF.

This clone has more than one count but fewer than ten. The chain carries TRBV2 and TRBJ2-7, with TRBD1 identical over 7 bases. The V and J ends lost 6 bases and 4 bases, in that order; junction bases with no gene match: 6. The CDR3 covers 13 residues. In germline, CDR1 is SNHLY, CDR2 FYNNEI. As DNA, the CDR3 is TGTGCCAGCAGCGACGACAGGGAATACGAGCAGTACTTC. This translates into CASSDDREYEQYF. Full variable domain (rest looked up from reference TRBV2 and TRBJ2-7): EPEVTQTPSHQVTQMGQEVILRCVPISNHLYFYWYRQILGQKVEFLVSFYNNEISEKSEIFDDQFSVERPDGSNFTLKIRSTKLEDSAMYFCASSDDREYEQYFGPGTRLTVT.

This clone was counted a few times. V and J are TRBV6-7 and TRBJ2-7; 11 bases are a match to TRBD2. TRBV6-7 is labeled an ORF, and its function is uncertain. The V gene end was trimmed by 5 bases and the J gene end by 5 bases; junction bases not matched to a gene: 5. The CDR3 extends over 14 amino acids. The CDR3 here is CASSNSGGADEQYF. CDR3 coding DNA: TGTGCCAGCAGTAATAGCGGGGGGGCTGACGAGCAGTACTTC.

Only a few counts were recorded for this clone. One junction end disagrees with the germline gene, perhaps due to a read error. CDR3 protein: CAISVLAGGPSPYNEQFF. As DNA, the CDR3 is TGTGCCATCAGTGTCCTAGCGGGGGGCCCCTCTCCATACAATGAGCAGTTCTTC. The chain recombines TRBV6-8 with TRBJ2-1; 11 bases map to TRBD2. The CDR3 contains 18 residues. Germline-derived CDR1 and CDR2 are MNHGY and SAAAGT.